One and the same sample provided the 20 T cell receptor beta chains below, sequenced in a study of T cells after yellow fever vaccination. Via MiXCR, TCRdb re-called the 5' RACE reads, giving one row per CDR3 protein. The sample shows fewer than 450,000 distinct CDR3 sequences, approximately 8% of them seen only once. The sample here was PBMCs, taken roughly 45 days after the first yellow fever vaccination. The receptors here all came from a man younger than 35 who received the YFV17D yellow fever vaccine.

In its sample, this clonotype was seen a few times. This chain uses TRBV12-3 or TRBV12-4 with TRBJ1-6; maybe TRBD1 (5 bases). The V and J ends lost 6 bases and 8 bases respectively, with 23 bases between them. This CDR3 is 17 amino acids long. In nucleotides, the CDR3 is TGTGCCAGCAGCCCCCAGGGATACGGGGAATTTTATTCACCCCTCCACTTT. Translated, it gives CASSPQGYGEFYSPLHF.

This clonotype was seen many times. This sequence joins TRBV7-2 and TRBJ1-2; D may be TRBD1 (6 bases). V was cut by 4 bases and J by 0 bases, with 15 bases left in between. CDR3 size: 16 residues. Germline CDR1 and CDR2: SGHTA and FQGNSA. The CDR3 loop is CASSWTTGTTNYGYTF. The CDR3 DNA reads TGTGCCAGCAGCTGGACAACCGGGACAACTAACTATGGCTACACCTTC. The full variable domain, in which reference TRBV7-2 and TRBJ1-2 provide the parts outside the CDR3, is GAGVSQSPSNKVTEKGKDVELRCDPISGHTALYWYRQSLGQGLEFLIYFQGNSAPDKSGLPSDRFSAERTGGSVSTLTIQRTQQEDSAVYLCASSWTTGTTNYGYTFGSGTRLTVV.

The chain combines TRBV7-2 with TRBJ2-7; possible D gene TRBD1, 6 bases. CDR1 is SGHTA and CDR2 is FQGNSA in the germline V gene. The CDR3 runs 14 residues. The ends were cut back, 5 bases at V and 2 bases at J, with 13 bases in the middle. The CDR3 loop reads CASSLVEGAYEQYF. In DNA form, the CDR3 reads TGTGCCAGCAGCCTTGTAGAGGGGGCCTACGAGCAGTACTTC.

At least ten counts were recorded for this clonotype. J is TRBJ1-6 and V is TRBV11-2; no clear D gene. V was clipped by 2 bases and J by 4 bases, with 6 bases between them. The CDR3 consists of 14 residues. Germline V gene lookup returns CDR1 SGHAT and CDR2 FQNNGV. CDR3 nucleotides: TGTGCCAGCAGCTTACCAGTTTATAATTCACCCCTCCACTTT. Amino acid sequence: CASSLPVYNSPLHF. Using reference TRBV11-2 and TRBJ1-6 for the parts outside the CDR3, the full variable domain is EAGVAQSPRYKIIEKRQSVAFWCNPISGHATLYWYQQILGQGPKLLIQFQNNGVVDDSQLPKDRFSAERLKGVDSTLKIQPAKLEDSAVYLCASSLPVYNSPLHFGNGTRLTVT.

The chain uses TRBV25-1 and TRBJ2-5; D gene ambiguous. V lost 6 bases to trimming and J lost 4 bases, with 6 bases between them. Germline V gene sequence: CDR1 MGHDK, CDR2 SYGVNS. This CDR3 comprises 11 residues. The CDR3 DNA follows: TGTGCCAGCAGGGCACTAGAGACCCAGTACTTC. Translation gives CASRALETQYF.

This clonotype showed up many times. The chain recombines TRBV5-1 with TRBJ1-2; 9 bases are shared with TRBD1. V shed 3 bases, J shed 6 bases, and the junction held 12 bases outside the gene matches. Per germline, CDR1 SGHRS and CDR2 YFSETQ. The CDR3 loop spans 16 amino acids. The CDR3 sequence is CASSSRTGEIANGYTF. CDR3 DNA sequence: TGCGCCAGCAGCTCACGGACAGGGGAAATCGCCAATGGCTACACCTTC.

This clonotype has only a few counts. V and J are TRBV20-1 and TRBJ1-2; D gene unclear. The germline V and J ends were trimmed by 3 bases and 4 bases, with 18 bases remaining between them. The CDR3 extends over 15 amino acids. In germline, CDR1 is DFQATT, CDR2 SNEGSKA (reference sequence). DNA of the CDR3: TGCAGTGCTAGTCCCCCCGGGCTGGCAGGCTATGGCTACACCTTC. Translation: CSASPPGLAGYGYTF.

This clonotype was observed a few times. The V call is TRBV10-3, the J call TRBJ1-4; D not resolved. Germline lookup yields CDR1 ENHRY and CDR2 SYGVKD. Trimming pared 4 bases from V and 0 bases from J, leaving 6 bases between. The CDR3 loop spans 14 amino acids. CDR3 residues: CAISVRATNEKLFF. The CDR3 coding sequence is TGTGCCATCAGTGTCAGAGCAACTAATGAAAAACTGTTTTTT.

The CDR3 reads CASSRTGIGEKLFF. The CDR3, as DNA: TGTGCCAGCAGCCGGACAGGGATCGGCGAAAAACTGTTTTTT. This rearrangement joins TRBV7-9 to TRBJ1-4; 8 bases map to TRBD1. The J segment lost 8 bases and the V segment lost 5 bases, leaving 7 bases of the junction unmatched. CDR3 size: 14 residues. CDR1 and CDR2 from the germline V gene are SEHNR and FQNEAQ (reference sequence). Based on the CDR3 plus reference TRBV7-9 and TRBJ1-4, the full variable domain is DTGVSQNPRHKITKRGQNVTFRCDPISEHNRLYWYRQTLGQGPEFLTYFQNEAQLEKSRLLSDRFSAERPKGSFSTLEIQRTEQGDSAMYLCASSRTGIGEKLFFGSGTQLSVL.

This sequence joins TRBV20-1 and TRBJ2-2; D is undetermined. V was trimmed by 7 bases and J by 0 bases, leaving 12 bases between them. Germline values: CDR1 DFQATT, CDR2 SNEGSKA (reference sequence). This CDR3 region has 14 residues. CDR3 in amino acids: CSVSRTANTGELFF. The DNA of the CDR3 is TGCAGTGTTTCTAGGACGGCGAACACCGGGGAGCTGTTTTTT.

V and J are TRBV5-5 and TRBJ1-2; tentative D call: TRBD1 (5 bases). Trimming pared 5 bases from V and 3 bases from J, leaving 14 bases between. The CDR3 extends over 14 amino acids. Germline loops: CDR1 SGHKS, CDR2 YYEKEE (reference sequence). CDR3 coding DNA: TGTGCCAGCAGTCGAGGGGTGGCGGACTATGGCTACACCTTC. Translating it yields CASSRGVADYGYTF.

The chain carries TRBV12-3 or TRBV12-4 and TRBJ1-6; TRBD1 agrees at 8 bases. The J segment lost 6 bases and the V segment lost 3 bases, leaving 4 bases of the junction unmatched. The CDR3 is made up of 15 amino acids. For the CDR3, the DNA is TGTGCCAGCAGTTTCGGACAGGGTGGTAATTCACCCCTCCACTTT. This codes for CASSFGQGGNSPLHF.

A few counts support this clonotype. The rearrangement links TRBV12-3 or TRBV12-4 to TRBJ1-2; 7 bases are a match to TRBD1. The CDR3 length is 14 residues. V was pared by 6 bases and J by 4 bases, with 8 bases of the junction left unmatched. CDR3 protein: CASSPTGTTYGYTF. CDR3 coding DNA: TGTGCCAGCAGCCCGACAGGGACGACCTATGGCTACACCTTC.

The chain is built from TRBV6-1 and TRBJ2-1; 7 bases map to TRBD2. Germline CDR1 MNHNS, CDR2 SASEGT. The CDR3 length is 14 residues. V was clipped by 2 bases and J by 6 bases; unmatched bases: 4. The CDR3 DNA reads TGTGCCAGCAGTGAAATCGGGGGGAGCAATGAGCAGTTCTTC. Translated: CASSEIGGSNEQFF.

In its sample, this clonotype was seen many times. The chain has TRBV4-3 and TRBJ2-1, with TRBD2 matching over 8 bases. The J segment lost 6 bases and the V segment lost 0 bases, leaving 4 bases of the junction unmatched. The CDR3 consists of 15 residues. The V gene's germline CDR1 is LGHNA and CDR2 YSLEER. The CDR3 nucleotides are TGCGCCAGCAGCCAAGATCCTGGACTAGCCAATGAGCAGTTCTTC. Translated: CASSQDPGLANEQFF.

This clonotype was seen a handful of times. The V and J genes are TRBV5-4 and TRBJ2-1; TRBD1 matches at 8 bases. This CDR3 comprises 16 residues. V dropped 5 bases and J dropped 0; count of bases not matched to a gene: 7. Germline V lookup: CDR1 SGHNT, CDR2 YYREEE (reference sequence). The CDR3 is CASRGQVVSSYNEQFF. The CDR3 coding sequence is TGTGCCAGCAGGGGACAGGTCGTGAGCTCCTACAATGAGCAGTTCTTC.

The chain links TRBV6-2 or TRBV6-3 to TRBJ1-2, with 8 bases matching TRBD1. This CDR3 has 14 amino acids. Germline lookup yields CDR1 MNHEY and CDR2 SVGEGT. The V and J ends lost 6 bases and 5 bases, in that order; junction bases with no gene match: 8. In DNA, the CDR3 is TGTGCCAGCAGCCCCGGACAGGGAAAGTATGGCTACACCTTC. Protein: CASSPGQGKYGYTF.

This clonotype was counted only a few times. The chain has TRBV6-2 or TRBV6-3 and TRBJ2-7, with 9 bases aligning to TRBD1. V shed 3 bases, J shed 2 bases, and the junction held 5 bases outside the gene matches. This CDR3 comprises 15 residues. Germline V gene data show CDR1 as MNHEY and CDR2 as SVGEGT. The CDR3 DNA is TGTGCCAGCAGTTATCTTGGGACAGGGACCTACGAGCAGTACTTC. Translation gives CASSYLGTGTYEQYF.

The CDR3 nucleotides read TGTGCCAGCAGCTTTAACAGGGTCAATTCACCCCTCCACTTT. Its protein is CASSFNRVNSPLHF. The J gene is TRBJ1-6, the V gene TRBV7-2, with D perhaps matching TRBD1 (6 bases). The CDR3 length is 14 residues. Germline CDR1 reads SGHTA; CDR2 reads FQGNSA. The V and J ends lost 3 bases and 7 bases respectively, with 10 bases between them. Based on the CDR3 plus reference TRBV7-2 and TRBJ1-6, the full variable domain is GAGVSQSPSNKVTEKGKDVELRCDPISGHTALYWYRQSLGQGLEFLIYFQGNSAPDKSGLPSDRFSAERTGGSVSTLTIQRTQQEDSAVYLCASSFNRVNSPLHFGNGTRLTVT.

The genes are TRBV18 and TRBJ2-7, with TRBD1 matching 9 bases. The CDR3 consists of 15 residues. Germline V gene data show CDR1 as KGHSH and CDR2 as LQKENI. Germline trimming cut 3 bases from V and 2 bases from J; bases unmatched to any gene: 5. The CDR3 sequence is CASSPAGTGTYEQYF. The CDR3 DNA follows: TGTGCCAGCTCACCGGCCGGGACAGGGACCTACGAGCAGTACTTC.